This T cell receptor beta chain was profiled in a study of cytomegalovirus exposure and HLA in healthy donors. The PCR had 60 Vbeta and 13 Jbeta primers. TCRdb's table, derived via immunoSEQ multiplex PCR, lists solely in-frame clones and lacks some. The sample yields roughly 120,000 clones, more than 75% seen once. The TCR originated in a woman aged 60-75 years in good health and CMV-seropositive. The sequenced material came from PBMCs.

CDR3 bases: TGTGCCAGCAGTGAAACAGACAGGGGGGGGAATGAGCAGTTCTTC. It codes for CASSETDRGGNEQFF. The chain uses TRBV6-1 and TRBJ2-1, with 9 bases lining up with TRBD1. J was trimmed by 7 bases and V by 2 bases; bases with no gene match: 6. The CDR3 sequence is 15 residues long. Germline V gene lookup returns CDR1 MNHNS and CDR2 SASEGT.